This record covers a single T cell receptor (beta chain). The antigen is unknown. This CDR3 is 13 amino acids long. Deletions cut 2 bases from V and 5 bases from J, with 9 bases between. Germline V gene data show CDR1 as MNHEY and CDR2 as SVGEGT. This specimen belongs to a study of T cell responses to AZD1222 COVID-19 vaccine. Repertoires were generated with immunoSEQ multiplex PCR, while TCRdb's copy carries only in-frame clones and drops some. The profile shows 90,000 to 120,000 clones, 85% to 90% of them singletons. Findings of the study overall: The donor cohort was predominantly white British with a female majority, and clonal diversity may have been underestimated. Reportedly, close to half of spike-specific TCRs are directed against unmutated variant regions.

Sequenced here: peripheral blood, sampled on day 0 of AZD1222 vaccination. The sequence was collected from an adult in good health. This chain connects TRBV6-2 or TRBV6-3 to TRBJ1-1; no clear D. In DNA form, the CDR3 reads TGTGCCAGCAGTTACAGGGATAGAACTGAAGCTTTCTTT. Amino acid sequence: CASSYRDRTEAFF.